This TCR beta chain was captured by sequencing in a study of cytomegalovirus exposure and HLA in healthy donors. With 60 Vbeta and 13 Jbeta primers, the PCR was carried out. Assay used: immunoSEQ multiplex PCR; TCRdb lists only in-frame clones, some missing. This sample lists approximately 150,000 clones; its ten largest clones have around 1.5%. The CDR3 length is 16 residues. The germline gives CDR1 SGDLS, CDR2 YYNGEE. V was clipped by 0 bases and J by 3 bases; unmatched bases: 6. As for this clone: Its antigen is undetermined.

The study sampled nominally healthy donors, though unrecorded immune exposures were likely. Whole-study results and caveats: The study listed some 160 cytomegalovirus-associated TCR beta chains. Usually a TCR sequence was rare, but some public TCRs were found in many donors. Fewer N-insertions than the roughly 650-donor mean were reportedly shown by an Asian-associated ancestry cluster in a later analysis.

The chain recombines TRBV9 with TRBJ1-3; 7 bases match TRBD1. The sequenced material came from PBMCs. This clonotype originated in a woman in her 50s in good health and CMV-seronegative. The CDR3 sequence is CASSVGTGADGNTIYF. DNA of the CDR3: TGTGCCAGCAGCGTAGGCACAGGGGCGGATGGAAACACCATATATTTT.